This T cell receptor beta chain is from a study of T cell repertoires in aging, cancer and after chemotherapy. Study-wide context: Six age groups, ranging from 30 or younger to 70 or older, included the donors.

The CDR3 covers 15 residues. Germline CDR1 MNHEY, CDR2 SVGAGI. V lost 6 bases and J lost 2, with 11 bases in between. Rearranged V-D-J TRB sequences were amplified with a mixed TRB-A/B primer pool. TCRdb reprocessed the multiplex PCR reads via MiXCR and lists one record per CDR3 protein. The table includes about 2,200 distinct CDR3 sequences, roughly 35% detected once. Peripheral blood genomic DNA, not sorted cells or RNA, was the template. This clonotype rates as medium-sized (0.01 to 0.1%). The sequencing sample was made of blood. The chain joins TRBV6-5 to TRBJ2-6; D may match TRBD1 or TRBD2 (5 bases each). The source of this sequence is a human donor with a solid tumor. The CDR3 is CASSPEGTGANVLTF. The CDR3 nucleotides are TGTGCCAGCAGCCCCGAGGGGACTGGGGCCAACGTCCTGACTTTC.